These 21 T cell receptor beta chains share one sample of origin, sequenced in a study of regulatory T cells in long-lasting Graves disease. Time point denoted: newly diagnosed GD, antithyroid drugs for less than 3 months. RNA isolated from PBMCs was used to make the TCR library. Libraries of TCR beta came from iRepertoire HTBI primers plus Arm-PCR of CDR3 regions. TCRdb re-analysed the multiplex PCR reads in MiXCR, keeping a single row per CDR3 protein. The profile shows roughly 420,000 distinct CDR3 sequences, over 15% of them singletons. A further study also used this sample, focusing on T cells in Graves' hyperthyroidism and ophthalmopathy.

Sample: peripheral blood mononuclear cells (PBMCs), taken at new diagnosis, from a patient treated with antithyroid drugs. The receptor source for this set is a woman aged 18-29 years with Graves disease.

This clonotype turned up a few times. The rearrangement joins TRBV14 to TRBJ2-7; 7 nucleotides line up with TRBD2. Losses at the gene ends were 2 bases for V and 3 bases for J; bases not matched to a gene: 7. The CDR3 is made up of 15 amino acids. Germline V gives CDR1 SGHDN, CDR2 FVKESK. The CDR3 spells CASSQSGLPYYEQYF. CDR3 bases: TGTGCCAGCAGCCAATCGGGACTACCCTACTACGAGCAGTACTTC.

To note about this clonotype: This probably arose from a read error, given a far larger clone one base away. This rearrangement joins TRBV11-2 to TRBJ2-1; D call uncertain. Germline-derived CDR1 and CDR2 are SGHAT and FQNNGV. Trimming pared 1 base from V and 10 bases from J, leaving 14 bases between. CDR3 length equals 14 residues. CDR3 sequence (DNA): TGTGCCAGCAGCTTAGGTGCCAGTTTCTACGAGCAGTTCTTC. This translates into CASSLGASFYEQFF.

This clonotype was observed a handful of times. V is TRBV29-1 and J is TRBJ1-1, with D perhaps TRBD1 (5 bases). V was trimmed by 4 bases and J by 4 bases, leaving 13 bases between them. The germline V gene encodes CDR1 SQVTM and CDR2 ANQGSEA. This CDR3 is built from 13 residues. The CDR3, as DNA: TGCAGCGTTGGAGAGGGGTTTGGCACTGAAGCTTTCTTT. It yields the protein CSVGEGFGTEAFF.

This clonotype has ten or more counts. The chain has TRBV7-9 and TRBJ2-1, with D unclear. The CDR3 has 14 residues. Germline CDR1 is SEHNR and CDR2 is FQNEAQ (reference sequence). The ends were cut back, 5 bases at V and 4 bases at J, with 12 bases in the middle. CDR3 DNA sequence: TGTGCCAGCAGCCCCCGGATTGAGTACAATGAGCAGTTCTTC. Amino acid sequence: CASSPRIEYNEQFF.

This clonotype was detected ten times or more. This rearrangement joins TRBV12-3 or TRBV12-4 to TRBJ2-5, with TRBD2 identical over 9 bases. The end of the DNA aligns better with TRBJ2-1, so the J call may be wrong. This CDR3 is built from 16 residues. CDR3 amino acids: CASSFLAGPVADEQFF. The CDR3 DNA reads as TGTGCCAGCAGTTTCCTAGCGGGACCCGTCGCGGATGAGCAGTTCTTC.

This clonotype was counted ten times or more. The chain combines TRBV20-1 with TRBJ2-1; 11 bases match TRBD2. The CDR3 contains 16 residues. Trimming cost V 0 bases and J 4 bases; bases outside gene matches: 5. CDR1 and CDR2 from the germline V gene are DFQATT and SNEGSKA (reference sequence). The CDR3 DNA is TGCAGTGCTAGAGAGTGGGGGACTAGCGGTTACAATGAGCAGTTCTTC. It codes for CSAREWGTSGYNEQFF.

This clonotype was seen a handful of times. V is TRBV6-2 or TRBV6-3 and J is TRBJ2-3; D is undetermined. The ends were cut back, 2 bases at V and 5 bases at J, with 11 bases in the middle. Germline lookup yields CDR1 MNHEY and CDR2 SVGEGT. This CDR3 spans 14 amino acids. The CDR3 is CASSYLESKDTQYF. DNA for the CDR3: TGTGCCAGCAGTTACCTCGAATCGAAAGATACGCAGTATTTT.

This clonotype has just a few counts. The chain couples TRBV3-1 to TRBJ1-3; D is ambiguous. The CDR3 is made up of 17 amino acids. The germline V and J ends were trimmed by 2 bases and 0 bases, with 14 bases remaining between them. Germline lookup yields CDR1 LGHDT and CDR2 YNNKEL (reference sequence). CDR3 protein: CASSQRTGSNSGNTIYF. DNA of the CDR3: TGTGCCAGCAGCCAAAGAACCGGGTCGAACTCTGGAAACACCATATATTTT.

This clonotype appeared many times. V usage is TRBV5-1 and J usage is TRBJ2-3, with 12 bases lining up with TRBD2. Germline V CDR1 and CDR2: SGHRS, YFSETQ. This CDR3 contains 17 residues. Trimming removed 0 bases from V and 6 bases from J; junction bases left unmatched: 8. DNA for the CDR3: TGCGCCAGCAGCTTGGTCCTAGCGGGAGGGCCTAGGGATACGCAGTATTTT. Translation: CASSLVLAGGPRDTQYF.

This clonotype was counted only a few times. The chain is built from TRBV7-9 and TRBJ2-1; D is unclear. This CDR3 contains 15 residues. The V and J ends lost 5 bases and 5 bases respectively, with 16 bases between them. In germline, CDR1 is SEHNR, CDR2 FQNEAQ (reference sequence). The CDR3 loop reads CASSALAAVNNEQFF. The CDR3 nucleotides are TGTGCCAGCAGCGCCCTCGCCGCGGTTAACAATGAGCAGTTCTTC. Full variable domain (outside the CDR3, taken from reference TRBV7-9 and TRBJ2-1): DTGVSQNPRHKITKRGQNVTFRCDPISEHNRLYWYRQTLGQGPEFLTYFQNEAQLEKSRLLSDRFSAERPKGSFSTLEIQRTEQGDSAMYLCASSALAAVNNEQFFGPGTRLTVL.

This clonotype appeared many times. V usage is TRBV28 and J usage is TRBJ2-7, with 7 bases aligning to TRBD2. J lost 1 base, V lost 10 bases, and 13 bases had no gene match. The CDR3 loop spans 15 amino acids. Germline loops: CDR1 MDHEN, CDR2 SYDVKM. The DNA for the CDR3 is TGTGCCACTCGGGGGGTATGGCAGGGATCCTACGAGCAGTACTTC. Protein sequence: CATRGVWQGSYEQYF.

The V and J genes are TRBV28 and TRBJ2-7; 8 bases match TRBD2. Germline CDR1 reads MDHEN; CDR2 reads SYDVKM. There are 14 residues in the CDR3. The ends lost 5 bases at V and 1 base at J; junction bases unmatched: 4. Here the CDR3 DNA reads TGTGCCAGCAGTGTCTTAGCGGGGTCCTACGAGCAGTACTTC. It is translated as CASSVLAGSYEQYF.

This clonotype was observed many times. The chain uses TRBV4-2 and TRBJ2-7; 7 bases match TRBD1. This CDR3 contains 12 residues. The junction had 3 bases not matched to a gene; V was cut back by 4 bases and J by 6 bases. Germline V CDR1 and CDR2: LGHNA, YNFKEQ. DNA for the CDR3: TGTGCCAGCAGCCCCGGACAGGCCGAGCAGTACTTC. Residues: CASSPGQAEQYF.

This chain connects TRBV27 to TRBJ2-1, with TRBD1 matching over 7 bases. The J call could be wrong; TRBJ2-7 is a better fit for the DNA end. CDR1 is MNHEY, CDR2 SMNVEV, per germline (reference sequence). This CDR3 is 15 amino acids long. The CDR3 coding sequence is TGTGCCAGCAGGAAACAGGGGCGAGCCTACAATGAGCAGTACTTC. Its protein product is CASRKQGRAYNEQYF.

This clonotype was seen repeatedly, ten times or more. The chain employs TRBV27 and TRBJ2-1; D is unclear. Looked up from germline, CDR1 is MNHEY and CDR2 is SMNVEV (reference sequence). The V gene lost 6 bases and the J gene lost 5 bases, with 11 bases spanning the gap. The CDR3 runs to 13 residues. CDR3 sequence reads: CASRMRRDNEQFF. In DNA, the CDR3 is TGTGCCAGCAGGATGCGACGCGACAATGAGCAGTTCTTC.

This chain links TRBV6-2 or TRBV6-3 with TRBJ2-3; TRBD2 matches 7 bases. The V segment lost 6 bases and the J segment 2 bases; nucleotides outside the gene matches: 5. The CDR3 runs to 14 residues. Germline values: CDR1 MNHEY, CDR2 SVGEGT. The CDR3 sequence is CASRAGLPTDTQYF. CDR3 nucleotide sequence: TGTGCCAGCAGAGCGGGACTCCCCACAGATACGCAGTATTTT.

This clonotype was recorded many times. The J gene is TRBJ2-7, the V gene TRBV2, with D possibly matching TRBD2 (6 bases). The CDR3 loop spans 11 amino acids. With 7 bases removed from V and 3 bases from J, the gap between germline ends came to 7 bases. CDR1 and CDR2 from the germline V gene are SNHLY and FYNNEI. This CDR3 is CASTGGYEQYF. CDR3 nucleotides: TGTGCCAGCACCGGGGGCTACGAGCAGTACTTC.

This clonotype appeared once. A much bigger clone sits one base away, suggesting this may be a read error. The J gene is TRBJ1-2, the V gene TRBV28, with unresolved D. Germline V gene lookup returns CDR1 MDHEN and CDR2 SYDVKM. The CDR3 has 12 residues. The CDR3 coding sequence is TGTGCCAGCAGGTTTGGGGTGTATGGCTGCACCTTC. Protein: CASRFGVYGCTF.

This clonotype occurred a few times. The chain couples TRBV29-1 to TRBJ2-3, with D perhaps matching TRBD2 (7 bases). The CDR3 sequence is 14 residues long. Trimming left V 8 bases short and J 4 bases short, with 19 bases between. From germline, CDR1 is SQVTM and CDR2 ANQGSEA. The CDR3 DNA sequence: TGCAGCTCTGAAAGGGGGGACTATGCAGATACGCAGTATTTT. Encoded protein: CSSERGDYADTQYF.

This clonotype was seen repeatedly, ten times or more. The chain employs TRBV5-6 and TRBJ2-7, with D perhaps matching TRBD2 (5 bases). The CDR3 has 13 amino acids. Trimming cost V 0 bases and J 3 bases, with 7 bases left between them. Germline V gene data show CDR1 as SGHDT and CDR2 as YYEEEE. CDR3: CASSLVSGYEQYF. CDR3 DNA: TGTGCCAGCAGCTTGGTGAGCGGCTACGAGCAGTACTTC.

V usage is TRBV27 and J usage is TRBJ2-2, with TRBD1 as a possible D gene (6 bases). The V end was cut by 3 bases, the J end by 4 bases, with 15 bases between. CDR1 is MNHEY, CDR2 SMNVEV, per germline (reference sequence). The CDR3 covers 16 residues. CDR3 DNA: TGTGCCAGCAGTTTTTTGGGGGCGCCGGTCACCGGGGAGCTGTTTTTT. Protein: CASSFLGAPVTGELFF.